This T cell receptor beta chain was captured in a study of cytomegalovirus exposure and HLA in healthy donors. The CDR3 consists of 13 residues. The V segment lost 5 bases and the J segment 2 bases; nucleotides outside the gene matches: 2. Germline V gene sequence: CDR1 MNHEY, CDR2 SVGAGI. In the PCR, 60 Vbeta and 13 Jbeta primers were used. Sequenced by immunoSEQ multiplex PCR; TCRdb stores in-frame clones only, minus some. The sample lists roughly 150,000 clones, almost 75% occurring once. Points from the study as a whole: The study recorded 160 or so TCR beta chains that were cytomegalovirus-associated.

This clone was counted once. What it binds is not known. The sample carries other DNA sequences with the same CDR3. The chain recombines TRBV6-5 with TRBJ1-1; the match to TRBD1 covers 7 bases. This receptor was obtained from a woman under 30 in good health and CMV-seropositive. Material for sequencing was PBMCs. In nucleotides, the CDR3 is TGTGCCAGCAGTAGGGACAGTAACACTGAAGCTTTCTTT. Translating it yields CASSRDSNTEAFF.